This passage covers 17 T cell receptor beta chains from one sample sequenced in a study of human T cells and chemical hapten exposure. TCRdb reprocessed the RACE reads with MiXCR, giving one entry per CDR3 protein. The repertoire holds over 65,000 distinct CDR3 sequences, with 9.5% to 12% as singletons. The time point is: patch test 1, 2 weeks after DPC sensitization. Noted treatment: therapeutic diphenylcyclopropenone sensitization with weekly scalp DPC. This specimen was whole blood, taken in connection with sensitization to the hapten diphenylcyclopropenone (DPC). The origin of the receptors is a woman in her fifties or sixties with alopecia areata. Some clones in this sample may be carry-over from other donors' samples.

Remarks on this clonotype: A much larger clone differs from this one at a single base, so this may be a read error. The chain employs TRBV6-6 and TRBJ1-3; D unresolved. The germline gives CDR1 MNHNY, CDR2 SVGAGI (reference sequence). Deletions cut 4 bases from V and 0 bases from J, with 10 bases between. The length of the CDR3 is 15 residues. The DNA for the CDR3 is TGTGCCAGCAGTTGCAAGGTGAACTCTGGAAACACCATATATTTT. Translated: CASSCKVNSGNTIYF.

This clonotype was seen repeatedly, ten times or more. The rearrangement joins TRBV2 to TRBJ2-7; weak D call: TRBD2 (6 bases). The CDR3 is 14 residues long. CDR1 and CDR2 (germline): SNHLY, FYNNEI. Trimming cost V 6 bases and J 0 bases, with 12 bases left between them. The CDR3 bases are TGTGCCAGCAGGCGGGACGGTGACTCCTACGAGCAGTACTTC. Protein: CASRRDGDSYEQYF.

In DNA form, the CDR3 reads TGCAGTGCTAGTTCCGGGACAGGGGCCACTGAAGCTTTCTTT. Translating it yields CSASSGTGATEAFF. The chain has TRBV20-1 and TRBJ1-1, with 10 positions matching TRBD1. Germline-derived CDR1 and CDR2 are DFQATT and SNEGSKA (reference sequence). This CDR3 contains 14 residues. The V and J ends lost 3 bases and 4 bases, in that order; junction bases with no gene match: 5.

This clonotype has a count of ten or more. This rearrangement joins TRBV20-1 to TRBJ2-2, with 7 positions matching TRBD1. The germline V gene encodes CDR1 DFQATT and CDR2 SNEGSKA (reference sequence). The CDR3 is 15 residues long. Losses at the gene ends were 3 bases for V and 7 bases for J; bases not matched to a gene: 11. The CDR3 protein is CSASQIQGRVGELFF. The DNA of the CDR3 is TGCAGTGCTAGCCAAATACAGGGGAGAGTCGGGGAGCTGTTTTTT.

This clonotype was seen at least ten times. The chain couples TRBV24-1 to TRBJ2-6; D remains unclear. The length of the CDR3 is 14 residues. The V and J ends lost 2 bases and 1 base respectively, with 2 bases between them. Germline CDR1 and CDR2: KGHDR and SFDVKD. CDR3 region: CATSDSSGANVLTF. The CDR3 DNA sequence: TGTGCCACCAGTGATTCTTCTGGGGCCAACGTCCTGACTTTC.

The chain has TRBV12-3 or TRBV12-4 and TRBJ2-1; D remains unclear. The CDR3 covers 11 residues. V dropped 10 bases and J dropped 2 bases, with 6 bases sitting between them. The CDR3 DNA follows: TGTGCCACCGCCCCCTACAATGAGCAGTTCTTC. This encodes CATAPYNEQFF.

This clonotype was counted ten times or more. This chain links TRBV7-9 with TRBJ1-2; D may be TRBD1 (6 bases). The CDR3 is made up of 15 amino acids. Germline CDR1 reads SEHNR; CDR2 reads FQNEAQ (reference sequence). Trimming took off 2 bases at V and 1 base at J, with 11 bases between the two ends. The CDR3 is CASSLRSGDNYGYTF. The CDR3 region has the DNA TGTGCCAGCAGCTTAAGGTCAGGGGATAACTATGGCTACACCTTC. The complete variable domain, with remaining parts taken from reference TRBV7-9 and TRBJ1-2, reads DTGVSQNPRHKITKRGQNVTFRCDPISEHNRLYWYRQTLGQGPEFLTYFQNEAQLEKSRLLSDRFSAERPKGSFSTLEIQRTEQGDSAMYLCASSLRSGDNYGYTFGSGTRLTVV.

This clonotype was counted between two and nine times. V is TRBV10-3 and J is TRBJ2-5, with a tentative D call TRBD1 (5 bases). Trimming took 4 bases from V and 5 from J, leaving 8 bases between them. Germline CDR1 reads ENHRY; CDR2 reads SYGVKD. This CDR3 contains 12 residues. As DNA, the CDR3 is TGTGCCATCAGTGGGTGGGGCGAGACCCAGTACTTC. Translating gives CAISGWGETQYF.

This chain joins TRBV7-2 and TRBJ2-7; 12 bases are a match to TRBD2. CDR1 SGHTA and CDR2 FQGNSA come from the germline V gene. This CDR3 has 16 amino acids. V was pared by 5 bases and J by 6 bases, with 11 bases of the junction left unmatched. CDR3 DNA sequence: TGTGCCAGCAGCGGACCTTCAGGGACTAGCGGGTTCGAGCAGTACTTC. It is translated as CASSGPSGTSGFEQYF.

The table lists this clonotype with a few counts. V usage is TRBV28 and J usage is TRBJ1-3; D is possibly TRBD1 (6 bases). Trimming removed 6 bases at V and 2 bases at J, with 11 bases between. The CDR3 spans 14 residues. Germline V gene data show CDR1 as MDHEN and CDR2 as SYDVKM. For the CDR3, the DNA is TGTGCCAGCAGGACAGGTCATACTGGAAACACCATATATTTT. Residues: CASRTGHTGNTIYF.

The rearrangement joins TRBV5-1 to TRBJ2-7; 7 bases are a match to TRBD1. CDR1 SGHRS and CDR2 YFSETQ come from the germline V gene. This CDR3 region has 17 residues. J was trimmed by 2 bases and V by 4 bases; bases with no gene match: 15. The CDR3: CASSPSEAGTVTYEQYF. As DNA, the CDR3 is TGCGCCAGCAGCCCATCGGAGGCCGGGACAGTAACCTACGAGCAGTACTTC.

There are many counts of this clonotype. The chain combines TRBV7-3 with TRBJ2-3; 10 bases match TRBD2. J was trimmed by 4 bases and V by 3 bases; bases with no gene match: 16. The CDR3 runs to 19 residues. CDR1 is SGHTA, CDR2 FQGTGA, per germline. The CDR3 is CASSLQPPRLAGEADTQYF. The CDR3 DNA reads TGTGCCAGCAGCTTGCAACCCCCTCGCCTAGCGGGGGAGGCAGATACGCAGTATTTT.

This clonotype was seen repeatedly, ten times or more. The chain joins TRBV12-3 or TRBV12-4 to TRBJ1-1; D gene ambiguous. V dropped 2 bases and J dropped 8 bases, with 12 bases sitting between them. The length of the CDR3 is 13 residues. The DNA for the CDR3 is TGTGCCAGCAGTTTACGAGCGATCTCCGAAGCTTTCTTT. Residues: CASSLRAISEAFF.

This clonotype was counted ten times or more. The chain carries TRBV6-5 and TRBJ1-6; TRBD1 might be the D (5 bases). V was cut by 2 bases and J by 4 bases, with 9 bases left in between. This CDR3 spans 15 amino acids. Per the germline V gene, CDR1 is MNHEY and CDR2 is SVGAGI. CDR3 residues: CASSYHRGYNSPLHF. The CDR3, as DNA: TGTGCCAGCAGTTACCATAGGGGTTATAATTCACCCCTCCACTTT.

The J gene is TRBJ2-3, the V gene TRBV7-2; D is possibly TRBD2 (5 bases). Germline assignment: CDR1 SGHTA and CDR2 FQGNSA. The CDR3 sequence is 15 residues long. The V and J ends lost 7 bases and 5 bases respectively, with 19 bases between them. The CDR3 coding sequence is TGTGCCAGCACCATCCAGCTGGCTAGCCGAGATACGCAGTATTTT. Translated, it gives CASTIQLASRDTQYF. Combining the CDR3 with reference TRBV7-2 and TRBJ2-3 gives the whole variable domain GAGVSQSPSNKVTEKGKDVELRCDPISGHTALYWYRQSLGQGLEFLIYFQGNSAPDKSGLPSDRFSAERTGGSVSTLTIQRTQQEDSAVYLCASTIQLASRDTQYFGPGTRLTVL.

With respect to this clonotype: A read error may explain this, as a much larger clone is one base away. The gene calls are TRBV28 and TRBJ2-7; weak D call: TRBD1 (5 bases). This CDR3 is 12 amino acids long. V dropped 6 bases and J dropped 5 bases, with 11 bases sitting between them. The germline V gene encodes CDR1 MDHEN and CDR2 SYDVKM. In DNA, the CDR3 is TGTGCCAGCAGCCAGGGCCGGAACGAGCAGTACTTC. Its protein is CASSQGRNEQYF.

This clonotype was counted many times. V gene TRBV12-3 or TRBV12-4 combines with J gene TRBJ2-1; TRBD1 might be the D (6 bases). This CDR3 is 12 amino acids long. V was pared by 6 bases and J by 15 bases, with 18 bases between. CDR3 residues: CASSLARTVTFF. As DNA, the CDR3 is TGTGCCAGCAGCCTCGCCCGGACAGTCACGTTCTTC.